Listed here are 30 T cell receptor beta chains from one sample, sequenced in a study of blood T cell repertoires in COVID-19 (TCRdb year 2020). Libraries were constructed by the immunoSEQ multiplex PCR assay. The immuneACCESS repertoire file appears here via TCRdb, limited to in-frame rearrangements. These files lack a portion of the clones; in checked studies, under half of the deficit traces to unresolved V genes, and the cause of the others is not known. For this sample there are tens of thousands of clones; around 84% appear just once. Approximately 1.7% of the sample is held by the ten biggest clonotypes. Sequencing was performed on peripheral blood. Every receptor here comes from a man aged 55 to 69 with COVID-19, enrolled during active disease.

This clone was detected only a few times. The rearrangement uses TRBV2 and TRBJ2-1; the D gene is possibly TRBD2 (6 bases). Trimming shortened V by 1 base and J by 3 bases, and 13 bases separated the two germline ends. Germline CDR1 SNHLY, CDR2 FYNNEI. This CDR3 comprises 16 residues. The CDR3: CASSEDTGEIYNEQFF. The CDR3 nucleotides read TGTGCCAGCAGTGAAGACACGGGAGAGATCTACAATGAGCAGTTCTTC. The complete variable domain, with remaining parts taken from reference TRBV2 and TRBJ2-1, reads EPEVTQTPSHQVTQMGQEVILRCVPISNHLYFYWYRQILGQKVEFLVSFYNNEISEKSEIFDDQFSVERPDGSNFTLKIRSTKLEDSAMYFCASSEDTGEIYNEQFFGPGTRLTVL.

This clone was seen just once. This chain uses TRBV6-2 or TRBV6-3 with TRBJ1-2; maybe TRBD1 (5 bases). CDR3 length: 14 residues. Germline CDR1 reads MNHEY; CDR2 reads SVGEGT. Trimming shortened V by 4 bases and J by 4 bases, and 13 bases separated the two germline ends. CDR3 protein: CASSFDQGSYGYTF. In DNA, the CDR3 is TGTGCCAGCAGTTTCGATCAGGGTTCCTATGGCTACACCTTC.

This clone was counted once. This chain connects TRBV7-9 to TRBJ2-1, with D hard to call. This CDR3 is 14 amino acids long. V was shortened by 4 bases and J by 5 bases, with 12 bases between the two germline ends. CDR1 and CDR2 (germline): SEHNR, FQNEAQ (reference sequence). CDR3 region: CASSSPPLNNEQFF. The CDR3 bases are TGTGCCAGCAGCTCCCCCCCGTTAAACAATGAGCAGTTCTTC.

The chain recombines TRBV29-1 with TRBJ2-7; TRBD1 is a possible D gene (5 bases). The germline V and J ends were trimmed by 1 base and 0 bases, with 13 bases remaining between them. The CDR3 length is 15 residues. Germline CDR1 and CDR2: SQVTM and ANQGSEA. The CDR3 spells CSVEVNRMSSYEQYF. Here the CDR3 DNA reads TGCAGCGTTGAAGTAAACAGGATGAGCTCCTACGAGCAGTACTTC.

The chain uses TRBV6-6 and TRBJ1-2; D uncertain. In germline, CDR1 is MNHNY, CDR2 SVGAGI (reference sequence). The CDR3 sequence is 13 residues long. Trimming took off 2 bases at V and 1 base at J, with 5 bases between the two ends. CDR3: CASSYDNNYGYTF. The CDR3 nucleotides are TGTGCCAGCAGTTACGACAATAACTATGGCTACACCTTC.

The V and J genes are TRBV5-8 and TRBJ2-7, with a tentative D call TRBD2 (5 bases). In germline, CDR1 is SGHTS, CDR2 YDEGEE. The V end lost 1 base, the J end lost 6 bases, and 14 bases lay between the germline ends. This CDR3 has 14 amino acids. CDR3 bases: TGTGCCAGCAGCTTGCTCCGGGGAACCGGCGAGCAGTACTTC. Translating gives CASSLLRGTGEQYF. The full variable domain, completed using reference TRBV5-8 and TRBJ2-7, is EAGVTQSPTHLIKTRGQQATLRCSPISGHTSVYWYQQALGLGLQFLLWYDEGEERNRGNFPPRFSGRQFPNYSSELNVNALELEDSALYLCASSLLRGTGEQYFGPGTRLTVT.

The chain uses TRBV29-1 and TRBJ2-2; 13 positions agree with TRBD2. CDR3 length: 15 residues. Losses at the gene ends were 5 bases for V and 5 bases for J; bases not matched to a gene: 5. The germline V gene has CDR1 SQVTM and CDR2 ANQGSEA. CDR3 loop: CSVKGLAGRTGELFF. In DNA, the CDR3 is TGCAGCGTTAAGGGACTAGCGGGGAGAACCGGGGAGCTGTTTTTT.

This chain links TRBV18 with TRBJ2-5; 10 positions match TRBD2. This CDR3 region has 22 residues. V lost 2 bases to trimming and J lost 0 bases; unmatched junction nucleotides: 21. Per the germline V gene, CDR1 is KGHSH and CDR2 is LQKENI. CDR3: CASSPKGYASGGASPYQETQYF. The CDR3 DNA reads as TGTGCCAGCTCACCAAAGGGGTATGCGAGCGGGGGGGCCTCACCGTACCAAGAGACCCAGTACTTC.

The chain uses TRBV19 and TRBJ1-1, with 7 bases aligning to TRBD1. The V gene end was trimmed by 5 bases and the J gene end by 4 bases; junction bases not matched to a gene: 7. This CDR3 has 14 residues. Germline V gene lookup returns CDR1 LNHDA and CDR2 SQIVND (reference sequence). The CDR3 reads CASSAPGQITEAFF. DNA of the CDR3: TGTGCCAGTAGTGCCCCGGGACAGATCACTGAAGCTTTCTTT.

This chain uses TRBV30 with TRBJ2-2, with 7 bases lining up with TRBD1. Per the germline V gene, CDR1 is GTSNPN and CDR2 is SVGIG (reference sequence). Trimming took 5 bases from V and 3 from J; bases not matched to a gene: 3. This CDR3 comprises 13 residues. DNA for the CDR3: TGTGCCTGGGAGGGACAGCACACCGGGGAGCTGTTTTTT. Residues: CAWEGQHTGELFF.

The V gene is TRBV4-1, the J gene TRBJ2-2; 10 bases are shared with TRBD1. Trimming cost V 4 bases and J 3 bases; bases outside gene matches: 8. CDR1 and CDR2 from the germline V gene are MGHRA and YSYEKL. The CDR3 runs to 17 residues. The CDR3 DNA reads TGCGCCAGCAGCCGTATTCGACAGGGGGCGGACACCGGGGAGCTGTTTTTT. Translation: CASSRIRQGADTGELFF.

The V call is TRBV9, the J call TRBJ1-1; TRBD1 matches at 7 bases. CDR1 and CDR2 (germline): SGDLS, YYNGEE. The junction had 8 bases not matched to a gene; V was cut back by 0 bases and J by 6 bases. The CDR3 extends over 15 amino acids. In nucleotides, the CDR3 is TGTGCCAGCAGCGTAGCTCAGGGGGTCGGGGCTGAAGCTTTCTTT. It specifies CASSVAQGVGAEAFF.

The V call is TRBV10-3, the J call TRBJ1-5; weak D call: TRBD1 (5 bases). The V end lost 4 bases, the J end lost 3 bases, and 10 bases lay between the germline ends. This CDR3 spans 14 amino acids. Germline lookup yields CDR1 ENHRY and CDR2 SYGVKD. The CDR3 here is CAISGQGDNQPQHF. CDR3 coding DNA: TGTGCCATCAGTGGGCAGGGTGACAATCAGCCCCAGCATTTT.

The V and J genes are TRBV10-2 and TRBJ1-5; D may be TRBD1 (6 bases). The germline V gene has CDR1 WSHSY and CDR2 SAAADI. Trimming removed 3 bases at V and 7 bases at J, with 10 bases between. CDR3 length: 13 residues. CDR3 residues: CASSEQGEQPQHF. CDR3 DNA sequence: TGCGCCAGCAGTGAACAGGGCGAACAGCCCCAGCATTTT.

V usage is TRBV21-1 and J usage is TRBJ2-5; TRBD2, the table's D call, was not compared with the DNA. TRBV21-1 is a pseudogene locus. The CDR3 runs 16 residues. The CDR3 DNA sequence: TGTGCCAGCAGCAAAGCATCAGGGAGGGGAAAAGAGACCCAGTACTTC. Translated, it gives CASSKASGRGKETQYF.

The J gene is TRBJ1-2, the V gene TRBV12-3 or TRBV12-4, with 10 bases lining up with TRBD1. V dropped 5 bases and J dropped 10; count of bases not matched to a gene: 7. The CDR3 is 13 residues long. CDR3 residues: CASSPTGGADYTF. In nucleotides, the CDR3 is TGTGCCAGCAGTCCGACAGGGGGCGCCGACTACACCTTC.

This clone was recorded only once. The chain uses TRBV12-3 or TRBV12-4 and TRBJ1-1; no definite D call. This CDR3 has 11 amino acids. Trimming shortened V by 4 bases and J by 7 bases, and 7 bases separated the two germline ends. CDR3 region: CASSSVVEAFF. In DNA form, the CDR3 reads TGTGCCAGCAGTTCGGTCGTTGAAGCTTTCTTT.

The chain recombines TRBV3-1 (or the pseudogene TRBV3-2) with TRBJ2-1; 7 nucleotides agree with TRBD2. Germline assignment: CDR1 LGHDT and CDR2 YNNKEL (reference sequence). The CDR3 has 15 amino acids. V lost 7 bases, J lost 3 bases, and 9 bases stayed unmatched. CDR3 amino acids: CASTRSASGYNEQFF. DNA for the CDR3: TGTGCCAGCACCCGCTCGGCTAGCGGCTACAATGAGCAGTTCTTC.

The V call is TRBV3-1 (or the pseudogene TRBV3-2), the J call TRBJ2-6, with a possible D match to TRBD1 (6 bases). V was cut by 2 bases and J by 1 base, with 12 bases left in between. The CDR3 is 17 residues long. Germline CDR1 LGHDT, CDR2 YNNKEL (reference sequence). DNA for the CDR3: TGTGCCAGCAGCCAACACCCCAGGGGTTCTGGGGCCAACGTCCTGACTTTC. Translating it yields CASSQHPRGSGANVLTF.

The chain couples TRBV7-8 to TRBJ1-6, with 7 nucleotides matching TRBD1. The trim removed 1 base at V and 3 bases at J, leaving 3 bases unmatched. CDR1 is SGHVS, CDR2 FQNEAQ, per germline. The CDR3 has 16 amino acids. This CDR3 reads CASSLGSGGYNSPLHF. The CDR3 DNA reads TGTGCCAGCAGCTTAGGGTCAGGGGGCTATAATTCACCCCTCCACTTT.

The chain employs TRBV19 and TRBJ2-2; D might be TRBD2 (6 bases). V was pared by 3 bases and J by 5 bases, with 13 bases between. The CDR3 runs to 15 residues. From germline, CDR1 is LNHDA and CDR2 SQIVND (reference sequence). The CDR3, as DNA: TGTGCCAGTAGTATCGGAGGGGTTACGACCGGGGAGCTGTTTTTT. It is translated as CASSIGGVTTGELFF.

The chain has TRBV12-3 or TRBV12-4 and TRBJ2-1, with TRBD1 as a possible D gene (5 bases). V gave up 1 base and J gave up 4 bases, with 5 bases separating them. The CDR3 contains 13 residues. CDR3 DNA sequence: TGTGCCAGCAGTTTAGGACAGTACAATGAGCAGTTCTTC. Translated, it gives CASSLGQYNEQFF.

The V gene is TRBV2, the J gene TRBJ2-4; 9 bases agree with TRBD1. The CDR3 is made up of 20 amino acids. Looked up from germline, CDR1 is SNHLY and CDR2 is FYNNEI. V shed 6 bases, J shed 7 bases, and the junction held 25 bases outside the gene matches. For the CDR3, the DNA is TGTGCCAGCAGCCCCGACAGGGGGGGGAGGGTCAACTTCGAAGGGAACATTCAGTACTTC. It codes for CASSPDRGGRVNFEGNIQYF. Supplemented by reference TRBV2 and TRBJ2-4, the full variable domain reads EPEVTQTPSHQVTQMGQEVILRCVPISNHLYFYWYRQILGQKVEFLVSFYNNEISEKSEIFDDQFSVERPDGSNFTLKIRSTKLEDSAMYFCASSPDRGGRVNFEGNIQYFGAGTRLSVL.

DNA for the CDR3: TGCGCCAGCAGCCAAGATCCGGACAGGGGAAGCTCTGGAAACACCATATATTTT. Translation gives CASSQDPDRGSSGNTIYF. The chain carries TRBV4-1 and TRBJ1-3, with TRBD1 matching over 9 bases. There are 18 residues in the CDR3. The germline gives CDR1 MGHRA, CDR2 YSYEKL. V shed 0 bases, J shed 0 bases, and the junction held 6 bases outside the gene matches.

V gene TRBV18 combines with J gene TRBJ1-2, with unresolved D. Trimming took off 6 bases at V and 8 bases at J, with 19 bases between the two ends. Germline assignment: CDR1 KGHSH and CDR2 LQKENI. The CDR3 has 14 residues. CDR3 in amino acids: CASSEDLDVWGYTF. The CDR3 region has the DNA TGTGCCAGCTCCGAGGACTTAGACGTCTGGGGCTACACCTTC.

This clone was found a few times. In nucleotides, the CDR3 is TGTGCCTGGAGCCATCAGACAGGGGCGAACTCACCCCTCCACTTT. This gives the protein CAWSHQTGANSPLHF. The chain combines TRBV30 with TRBJ1-6; 8 bases match TRBD1. The V gene's germline CDR1 is GTSNPN and CDR2 SVGIG (reference sequence). Germline trimming cut 3 bases from V and 10 bases from J; bases unmatched to any gene: 11. The CDR3 runs 15 residues.

The chain uses TRBV3-1 (or the pseudogene TRBV3-2) and TRBJ1-2, with D unresolved. The CDR3 is 12 amino acids. V lost 5 bases to trimming and J lost 2 bases, with 6 bases between them. Germline values: CDR1 LGHDT, CDR2 YNNKEL (reference sequence). CDR3 sequence: CASSYRNYGYTF. The DNA for the CDR3 is TGTGCCAGCAGCTACAGAAACTATGGCTACACCTTC.

The chain joins TRBV5-1 to TRBJ2-1; 11 bases line up with TRBD2. This CDR3 spans 14 amino acids. The J segment lost 14 bases and the V segment lost 0 bases, leaving 7 bases of the junction unmatched. Germline CDR1 SGHRS, CDR2 YFSETQ. The CDR3 protein is CASSLGKTSGSKFF. The CDR3, as DNA: TGCGCCAGCAGCTTGGGCAAAACTAGCGGGAGCAAGTTCTTC.

The rearrangement links TRBV29-1 to TRBJ1-2; 7 bases are shared with TRBD1. Unmatched junction bases numbered 7, after V lost 4 bases and J lost 5 bases. Germline V gene sequence: CDR1 SQVTM, CDR2 ANQGSEA. The CDR3 loop spans 13 amino acids. In DNA, the CDR3 is TGCAGCGTTGGGGGACAGTTACGGTATGGCTACACCTTC. This gives the protein CSVGGQLRYGYTF.

V usage is TRBV18 and J usage is TRBJ1-1, with D uncertain. Trimming shortened V by 3 bases and J by 1 base, and 15 bases separated the two germline ends. CDR1 and CDR2 (germline): KGHSH, LQKENI. The CDR3 covers 16 residues. The CDR3 nucleotides are TGTGCCAGCTCACCCCGCGTGAGAGGTCCGAACACTGAAGCTTTCTTT. It translates to CASSPRVRGPNTEAFF.